Below, 13 T cell receptor beta chains from the same sample are listed, as sequenced in a study of CD8+ T cells in alopecia areata. As to treatment: oral pan-JAK inhibitor, 5-10 mg twice daily. Isolated RNA was reverse transcribed into cDNA used as the sequencing template. Sequencing used immunoSEQ multiplex PCR; TCRdb keeps in-frame clones, though not all of them. The data contain about 200,000 clones, roughly 60% of them singletons. The specimen comprised CD4+ T cells sorted from blood, sampled at week 24, from a patient treated with tofacitinib. The origin of the receptors is a human donor with alopecia areata.

V usage is TRBV30 and J usage is TRBJ2-7, with 7 bases lining up with TRBD1. This CDR3 has 15 residues. V was pared by 3 bases and J by 2 bases, with 10 bases of the junction left unmatched. Per the germline V gene, CDR1 is GTSNPN and CDR2 is SVGIG (reference sequence). CDR3 sequence (DNA): TGTGCCTGGAGGCCGACCCGGACAGGCGCCTACGAGCAGTACTTC. This translates into CAWRPTRTGAYEQYF.

The chain couples TRBV7-2 to TRBJ2-7; 12 bases align to TRBD2. Germline V gene sequence: CDR1 SGHTA, CDR2 FQGNSA. The V segment lost 1 base and the J segment 2 bases; nucleotides outside the gene matches: 9. This CDR3 region has 18 residues. The CDR3 protein is CASSLVAGTSGPTYEQYF. Written as DNA, the CDR3 is TGTGCCAGCAGCTTAGTAGCCGGGACTAGCGGGCCGACCTACGAGCAGTACTTC.

The V call is TRBV19, the J call TRBJ1-2; no reliable D call. CDR1 is LNHDA and CDR2 is SQIVND in the germline V gene (reference sequence). V was clipped by 8 bases and J by 8 bases, with 6 bases between them. The CDR3 is 9 amino acids. DNA for the CDR3: TGTGCCAGTGGCTACGGCTACACCTTC. It yields the protein CASGYGYTF.

This clone was seen more than once but under ten times. J is TRBJ2-1 and V is TRBV30; a possible D gene is TRBD2 (6 bases). Trimming took off 4 bases at V and 8 bases at J, with 15 bases between the two ends. Germline CDR1 and CDR2: GTSNPN and SVGIG (reference sequence). The length of the CDR3 is 13 residues. CDR3 DNA: TGTGCCTGGAATAGACTAGAAAACGATGAGCAGTTCTTC. Translation: CAWNRLENDEQFF. The full variable domain, in which reference TRBV30 and TRBJ2-1 provide the parts outside the CDR3, is SQTIHQWPATLVQPVGSPLSLECTVEGTSNPNLYWYRQAAGRGLQLLFYSVGIGQISSEVPQNLSASRPQDRQFILSSKKLLLSDSGFYLCAWNRLENDEQFFGPGTRLTVL.

This clone was found a few times. The J gene is TRBJ1-2, the V gene TRBV28; D perhaps matches TRBD1 (5 bases). Germline CDR1 MDHEN, CDR2 SYDVKM. V was clipped by 6 bases and J by 8 bases, with 22 bases between them. CDR3 length equals 15 residues. The CDR3 coding sequence is TGTGCCAGCAGCTTGTGGACCGCGGGGGAGGGCGGCTACACCTTC. This translates into CASSLWTAGEGGYTF.

V is TRBV5-1 and J is TRBJ1-1; 7 positions agree with TRBD1. J was trimmed by 0 bases and V by 2 bases; bases with no gene match: 7. The germline V gene has CDR1 SGHRS and CDR2 YFSETQ. The CDR3 loop spans 16 amino acids. In DNA form, the CDR3 reads TGCGCCAGCAGCTTAAGACAGGGAACTATGAACACTGAAGCTTTCTTT. Protein sequence: CASSLRQGTMNTEAFF.

This clone was counted between two and nine times. The chain couples TRBV27 to TRBJ1-1, with TRBD1 matching 10 bases. This CDR3 is built from 16 residues. The V segment lost 0 bases and the J segment 5 bases; nucleotides outside the gene matches: 6. CDR1 and CDR2 (germline): MNHEY, SMNVEV (reference sequence). The CDR3 nucleotides read TGTGCCAGCAGTTTATCAAGGACAGGGGGATCTACTGAAGCTTTCTTT. It codes for CASSLSRTGGSTEAFF.

The CDR3 region has the DNA TGTGCCTGGAACGTCAGGATTCTGAACACTGAAGCTTTCTTT. The encoded protein is CAWNVRILNTEAFF. The rearrangement joins TRBV30 to TRBJ1-1; D unresolved. The CDR3 totals 14 residues. V shed 4 bases and J shed 0 bases, with 12 bases lying between them. The V gene's germline CDR1 is GTSNPN and CDR2 SVGIG (reference sequence).

V usage is TRBV7-2 and J usage is TRBJ2-5; 10 bases match TRBD1. This CDR3 is built from 14 residues. Germline V gene data show CDR1 as SGHTA and CDR2 as FQGNSA. V was pared by 5 bases and J by 5 bases, with 5 bases of the junction left unmatched. CDR3 amino acids: CASSRGQGVETQYF. The CDR3 coding sequence is TGTGCCAGCAGCCGTGGACAGGGGGTTGAGACCCAGTACTTC.

This clone showed up just a few times. The V call is TRBV29-1, the J call TRBJ2-3; 8 bases fit TRBD2. This CDR3 region has 15 residues. Germline V gives CDR1 SQVTM, CDR2 ANQGSEA. V gave up 2 bases and J gave up 7 bases; unmatched junction bases: 11. CDR3 amino acids: CSVELGAGGDHTQYF. The CDR3 DNA is TGCAGCGTTGAATTAGGCGCGGGAGGTGATCATACGCAGTATTTT.

This clone was picked up a small number of times. The J gene is TRBJ2-1, the V gene TRBV19, with 7 bases lining up with TRBD2. The J segment lost 4 bases and the V segment lost 7 bases, leaving 13 bases of the junction unmatched. Germline CDR1 LNHDA, CDR2 SQIVND (reference sequence). This CDR3 region has 16 residues. CDR3 amino acids: CASTTGPGGGYNEQFF. CDR3 in DNA: TGTGCCAGTACTACAGGTCCCGGCGGGGGATACAATGAGCAGTTCTTC.

The rearrangement joins TRBV25-1 to TRBJ2-5; 8 bases fit TRBD1. Germline V gene lookup returns CDR1 MGHDK and CDR2 SYGVNS. This CDR3 is 15 amino acids long. V was clipped by 4 bases and J by 2 bases; unmatched bases: 6. CDR3 sequence: CASSGGQDAQETQYF. The CDR3 nucleotides are TGTGCCAGCAGTGGGGGACAGGATGCACAAGAGACCCAGTACTTC.

This clone was observed a few times. This sequence joins TRBV5-1 and TRBJ2-2; tentatively, D is TRBD1 (6 bases). The CDR3 is made up of 16 amino acids. V lost 4 bases to trimming and J lost 2 bases, with 15 bases between them. Germline V gene lookup returns CDR1 SGHRS and CDR2 YFSETQ. The CDR3 spells CASSQGQRQNTGELFF. CDR3 sequence (DNA): TGCGCCAGCAGCCAAGGACAGCGTCAAAACACCGGGGAGCTGTTTTTT.